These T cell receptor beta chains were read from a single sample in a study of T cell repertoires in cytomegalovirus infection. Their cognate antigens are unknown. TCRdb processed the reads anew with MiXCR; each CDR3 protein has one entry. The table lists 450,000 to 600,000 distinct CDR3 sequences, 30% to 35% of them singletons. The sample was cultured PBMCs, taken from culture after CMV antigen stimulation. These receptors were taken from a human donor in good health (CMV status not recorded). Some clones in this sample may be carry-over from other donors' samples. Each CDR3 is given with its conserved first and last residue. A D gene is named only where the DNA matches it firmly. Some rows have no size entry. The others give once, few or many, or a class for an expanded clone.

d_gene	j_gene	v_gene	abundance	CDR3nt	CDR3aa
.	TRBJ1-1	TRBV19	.	TGTGCCAGTAGTATAGAATGGTCAGGGAGAGGCACTGAAGCTTTCTTT	CASSIEWSGRGTEAFF
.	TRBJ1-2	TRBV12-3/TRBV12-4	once	TGTGCCAGCGGCCGTAGTGGCTACACCTTC	CASGRSGYTF
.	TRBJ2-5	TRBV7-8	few	TGTGCCAGCAGCTCATCCCCCGCCAGGAGAGAGACCCAGTACTTC	CASSSSPARRETQYF
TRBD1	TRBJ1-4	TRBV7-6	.	TGTGCCAGCAGCCGGACAGGGGATGAAAAACTGTTTTTT	CASSRTGDEKLFF
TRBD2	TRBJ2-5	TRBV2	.	TGTGCCAGCAGTGAACCCCCCGGGACTAGCGGGATGTCCGAAGGGACCCAGTACTTC	CASSEPPGTSGMSEGTQYF
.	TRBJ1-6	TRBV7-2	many	TGTGCCAGCAGCTTAGTCCGGGAGAATAATTCACCCCTCCACTTT	CASSLVRENNSPLHF
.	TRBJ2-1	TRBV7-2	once	TGTGCCAGCAGCTTAGTAAGGGGGGACAGAAGAAACAATGAGCAGTTCTTC	CASSLVRGDRRNNEQFF
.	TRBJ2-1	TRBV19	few	TGTGCCAGTAGACCCGACCGAAGCTCCTACAATGAGCAGTTCTTC	CASRPDRSSYNEQFF
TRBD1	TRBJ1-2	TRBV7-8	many	TGTGCCAGCAGCGAAGCTAGGACAGGGTTCTCTAAAGGCTACACCTTC	CASSEARTGFSKGYTF
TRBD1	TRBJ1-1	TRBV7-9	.	TGTGCCAGCAGCCAGGGACAGGGGGACCAATCTTTCTTT	CASSQGQGDQSFF
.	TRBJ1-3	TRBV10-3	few	TGTGCCATCGGAACCGCCTCTGGAAACACCATATATTTT	CAIGTASGNTIYF
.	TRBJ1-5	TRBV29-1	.	TGCAGCGTTGCCGGGGGCACCAATCAGCCCCAGCATTTT	CSVAGGTNQPQHF
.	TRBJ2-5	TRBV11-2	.	TGTGCCAGCAGCTTGCCCCTCCGGGACCCGTCCTCCTTC	CASSLPLRDPSSF
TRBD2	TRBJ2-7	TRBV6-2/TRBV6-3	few	TGTGCCAGCACCCCTCTAGGCGGGAGGGCCTTTCACGAGCAGTACTTC	CASTPLGGRAFHEQYF
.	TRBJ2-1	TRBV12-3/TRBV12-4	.	TGTGCCAGCAGTTCCCGGCAGGGCCACAATGAGCAGTTCTTC	CASSSRQGHNEQFF
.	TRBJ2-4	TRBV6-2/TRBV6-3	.	TGTGCCAGCAGTAGAACCCCGGCGGCAGTCTCCTTTTTCGACATTCAGTACTTC	CASSRTPAAVSFFDIQYF
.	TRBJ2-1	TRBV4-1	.	TGCGCCAGCAGCCAAGAGGCGGCTAGCGCAGAACGGGATGAGCAGTTCTTC	CASSQEAASAERDEQFF
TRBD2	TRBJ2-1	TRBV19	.	TGTGCCAGTAGTATAGAAGCGGGGACTAGCGGGAAAATATTCTCCTACAATGAGCAGTTCTTC	CASSIEAGTSGKIFSYNEQFF
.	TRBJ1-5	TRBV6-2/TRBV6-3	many	TGTGCCAGACACAGGGATAATCAGCCCCAGCATTTT	CARHRDNQPQHF
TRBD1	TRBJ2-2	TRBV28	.	TGTGCCAGCACCTCGCCTGCAGGGGGAACCGGGGAGCTGTTTTTT	CASTSPAGGTGELFF
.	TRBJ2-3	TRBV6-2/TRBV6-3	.	TGTGCCGTCTCCGGGACTAGCACAGATACGCAGTATTTT	CAVSGTSTDTQYF
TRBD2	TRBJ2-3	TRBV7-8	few	TGTGCCAGCAGCCCCCGCGGGGGAAGGTTGGGAGATACGCAGTATTTT	CASSPRGGRLGDTQYF